Each of the 29 T cell receptor beta chains below was sequenced from the same sample in a study of blood T cell repertoires in COVID-19. Using immunoSEQ multiplex PCR, the repertoire was profiled, and TCRdb retains in-frame clones only, with some absent. The top ten clones hold under 2.5% of a sample with 400,000 to 550,000 clones, approximately 90% of them seen once. Source material: PBMCs or T cells enriched from blood (not recorded which). These receptor sequences come from a woman aged 18-29 years with acute COVID-19.

The chain employs TRBV19 and TRBJ2-7; D may be TRBD1 (5 bases). CDR3 length: 15 amino acids. Trimming stripped 6 bases from V and 3 bases from J, with 18 bases between. From germline, CDR1 is LNHDA and CDR2 SQIVND (reference sequence). The CDR3 DNA is TGTGCCAGTAGCCGCACCGTGGGGCCGGTCTACGAGCAGTACTTC. This gives the protein CASSRTVGPVYEQYF.

The chain links TRBV19 to TRBJ2-7; 8 bases are shared with TRBD1. Trimming cost V 3 bases and J 3 bases; bases outside gene matches: 4. This CDR3 contains 14 residues. The V gene's germline CDR1 is LNHDA and CDR2 SQIVND (reference sequence). As DNA, the CDR3 is TGTGCCAGTAGTATCAGGGGGCGCGTCTACGAGCAGTACTTC. Protein: CASSIRGRVYEQYF.

The DNA for the CDR3 is TGCGCCAGCAGCCAAGGGCGCGCACAGGGGGCCCTCCACTTT. Translated: CASSQGRAQGALHF. This chain links TRBV4-1 with TRBJ1-6; TRBD1 matches at 8 bases. The CDR3 extends over 14 amino acids. Germline V lookup: CDR1 MGHRA, CDR2 YSYEKL. V lost 1 base to trimming and J lost 14 bases; unmatched junction nucleotides: 7.

The chain uses TRBV5-6 and TRBJ2-3; perhaps TRBD1 as D (5 bases). The CDR3 sequence is 13 residues long. The V gene lost 1 base and the J gene lost 8 bases, with 11 bases spanning the gap. Per germline, CDR1 SGHDT and CDR2 YYEEEE. This chain's CDR3 is CASSLQPQGTQYF. The CDR3 DNA reads TGTGCCAGCAGCTTGCAACCCCAGGGTACGCAGTATTTT.

This clone was detected once. The chain has TRBV18 and TRBJ1-5; no firm D call. The CDR3 sequence is 17 residues long. Germline values: CDR1 KGHSH, CDR2 LQKENI. V lost 2 bases to trimming and J lost 2 bases, with 16 bases between them. The chain's CDR3 is CASSPFVNRQGNQPQHF. The CDR3 coding sequence is TGTGCCAGCTCACCATTTGTGAATAGGCAGGGCAATCAGCCCCAGCATTTT.

The chain recombines TRBV6-5 with TRBJ1-2; TRBD1 matches 12 bases. CDR3 length equals 15 residues. Germline V lookup: CDR1 MNHEY, CDR2 SVGAGI. Trimming at V came to 2 bases and at J to 8 bases, leaving 6 bases not matched to a gene. In DNA, the CDR3 is TGTGCCAGCAGTTACGGGACAGGGGGCGCGTTCGGCTACACCTTC. Residues: CASSYGTGGAFGYTF.

The chain joins TRBV5-1 to TRBJ1-6; D unclear. This CDR3 has 13 amino acids. Germline CDR1 and CDR2: SGHRS and YFSETQ. The V end was cut by 0 bases, the J end by 7 bases, with 5 bases between. CDR3 DNA sequence: TGCGCCAGCAGCTTGGACAGAAATTCACCCCTCCACTTT. Translated: CASSLDRNSPLHF. Complete variable domain (other parts from reference TRBV5-1 and TRBJ1-6): KAGVTQTPRYLIKTRGQQVTLSCSPISGHRSVSWYQQTPGQGLQFLFEYFSETQRNKGNFPGRFSGRQFSNSRSEMNVSTLELGDSALYLCASSLDRNSPLHFGNGTRLTVT.

This clone was found once. The chain joins TRBV18 to TRBJ1-1; possible D gene TRBD1, 5 bases. The germline V and J ends were trimmed by 5 bases and 2 bases, with 15 bases remaining between them. There are 15 residues in the CDR3. CDR1 is KGHSH and CDR2 is LQKENI in the germline V gene. The CDR3 DNA reads TGTGCCAGCTCAAACCATCAACAGGAAAACACTGAAGCTTTCTTT. Residues: CASSNHQQENTEAFF.

The chain couples TRBV2 to TRBJ1-5; D is perhaps TRBD1 (6 bases). The CDR3 spans 13 residues. Germline loops: CDR1 SNHLY, CDR2 FYNNEI. V shed 6 bases and J shed 4 bases, with 10 bases lying between them. This CDR3 reads CASRQGPNQPQHF. CDR3 coding DNA: TGTGCCAGCAGACAGGGCCCGAATCAGCCCCAGCATTTT.

The chain carries TRBV15 and TRBJ2-2; D possibly corresponds to TRBD1 (5 bases). CDR3 length: 14 amino acids. Per the germline V gene, CDR1 is LNHNV and CDR2 is YYDKDF (reference sequence). Deletions cut 5 bases from V and 2 bases from J, with 9 bases between. The DNA of the CDR3 is TGTGCCACCAGCGGCAGGACAAACACCGGGGAGCTGTTTTTT. Its translation is CATSGRTNTGELFF.

As to this clone: Other DNA sequences from this sample encode an identical CDR3 as well. The gene calls are TRBV29-1 and TRBJ1-1; 8 nucleotides line up with TRBD1. Germline values: CDR1 SQVTM, CDR2 ANQGSEA. Losses at the gene ends were 6 bases for V and 0 bases for J; bases not matched to a gene: 3. This CDR3 comprises 13 residues. The CDR3 sequence: CSVRQGMNTEAFF. The CDR3 DNA reads as TGCAGCGTGCGACAGGGGATGAACACTGAAGCTTTCTTT.

This clone is a singleton in its sample. The V gene is TRBV2, the J gene TRBJ1-2; D is possibly TRBD1 (6 bases). The CDR3 totals 13 residues. The germline V gene has CDR1 SNHLY and CDR2 FYNNEI. Trimming took off 6 bases at V and 7 bases at J, with 15 bases between the two ends. CDR3 region: CASRSMGARGYTF. Written as DNA, the CDR3 is TGTGCCAGCAGATCAATGGGGGCGCGTGGCTACACCTTC.

J is TRBJ1-4 and V is TRBV11-2; D call uncertain. The length of the CDR3 is 14 residues. Trimming left V 8 bases short and J 1 base short, with 11 bases between. Germline assignment: CDR1 SGHAT and CDR2 FQNNGV. The CDR3 DNA reads as TGTGCCAGCGGACTAGACATAACTAATGAAAAACTGTTTTTT. Its translation is CASGLDITNEKLFF.

The chain is built from TRBV3-1 (or the pseudogene TRBV3-2) and TRBJ2-2; no definite D call. With 4 bases removed from V and 1 base from J, the gap between germline ends came to 4 bases. CDR1 and CDR2 (germline): LGHDT, YNNKEL (reference sequence). This CDR3 comprises 13 residues. The CDR3 is CASSRRNTGELFF. CDR3 coding DNA: TGTGCCAGCAGCCGCAGGAACACCGGGGAGCTGTTTTTT.

The chain joins TRBV12-3 or TRBV12-4 to TRBJ2-7, with 7 bases matching TRBD1. Trimming removed 6 bases from V and 2 bases from J; junction bases left unmatched: 4. The CDR3 consists of 13 residues. The CDR3 here is CASSDRVPYEQYF. CDR3 coding DNA: TGTGCCAGCAGCGACAGGGTACCCTACGAGCAGTACTTC.

The V call is TRBV20-1, the J call TRBJ2-1, with 7 bases that match TRBD2. The CDR3 extends over 14 amino acids. J was trimmed by 3 bases and V by 3 bases; bases with no gene match: 5. Germline CDR1 DFQATT, CDR2 SNEGSKA (reference sequence). The CDR3 sequence: CSASLASGYNEQFF. The DNA for the CDR3 is TGCAGTGCTAGTTTGGCTAGCGGCTACAATGAGCAGTTCTTC.

The V gene is TRBV7-9, the J gene TRBJ1-5; 7 bases are shared with TRBD1. Trimming cost V 4 bases and J 4 bases; bases outside gene matches: 4. The CDR3 is 14 residues long. The germline V gene encodes CDR1 SEHNR and CDR2 FQNEAQ (reference sequence). The CDR3 reads CASSSRQGNQPQHF. The CDR3 DNA reads as TGTGCCAGCAGCTCAAGACAGGGAAATCAGCCCCAGCATTTT.

The CDR3, as DNA: TGTGCCAGCATCCACAACTACGAGCAGTACTTC. Translation: CASIHNYEQYF. The gene calls are TRBV27 and TRBJ2-7; D gene unclear. The CDR3 has 11 residues. The ends were cut back, 7 bases at V and 3 bases at J, with 7 bases in the middle. Germline CDR1 reads MNHEY; CDR2 reads SMNVEV (reference sequence).

The gene calls are TRBV3-1 (or the pseudogene TRBV3-2) and TRBJ2-3; no reliable D call. Germline V gives CDR1 LGHDT, CDR2 YNNKEL (reference sequence). V was clipped by 1 base and J by 3 bases, with 11 bases between them. The CDR3 consists of 15 residues. This chain's CDR3 is CASSQVSSVTDTQYF. The CDR3 DNA is TGTGCCAGCAGCCAAGTTAGCTCAGTGACAGATACGCAGTATTTT.

In DNA, the CDR3 is TGTGCCAGCAGCGTAGGGAGCAGTAATTCACCCCTCCACTTT. It encodes CASSVGSSNSPLHF. The chain uses TRBV9 and TRBJ1-6; no firm D call. Trimming pared 0 bases from V and 6 bases from J, leaving 7 bases between. Germline CDR1 is SGDLS and CDR2 is YYNGEE. CDR3 length: 14 amino acids.

This clone has just a few counts. The chain links TRBV9 to TRBJ1-4; D remains unclear. The CDR3 is 17 residues long. V lost 0 bases to trimming and J lost 7 bases, with 19 bases between them. The germline V gene encodes CDR1 SGDLS and CDR2 YYNGEE. The CDR3 bases are TGTGCCAGCAGCGTAGTACCGGGAGGCGGGAAGGCTGAAAAACTGTTTTTT. As protein: CASSVVPGGGKAEKLFF.

J is TRBJ1-5 and V is TRBV21-1; whether TRBD1, the table's D call, matches the DNA was not checked. TRBV21-1 is listed as a pseudogene. This CDR3 is 18 amino acids long. Here the CDR3 DNA reads TGTGCCAGCAGCAAGAAGGGACAGAGGGGATATAGCAATCAGCCCCAGCATTTT. Residues: CASSKKGQRGYSNQPQHF.

The genes are TRBV6-5 and TRBJ2-1; 10 nucleotides agree with TRBD1. CDR1 is MNHEY and CDR2 is SVGAGI in the germline V gene. The CDR3 sequence is 12 residues long. V lost 5 bases to trimming and J lost 10 bases; unmatched junction nucleotides: 2. In DNA form, the CDR3 reads TGTGCCAGCAGTACGACAGGGGGCGAGCAGTTCTTC. Protein: CASSTTGGEQFF.

CDR3 bases: TGTGCCAGCAGCTCGGGACTAGCGGGAGTTATAGGGGCAGATACGCAGTATTTT. The encoded protein is CASSSGLAGVIGADTQYF. This chain joins TRBV7-9 and TRBJ2-3; 14 positions agree with TRBD2. The CDR3 sequence is 18 residues long. Trimming cost V 4 bases and J 4 bases; bases outside gene matches: 10. Per germline, CDR1 SEHNR and CDR2 FQNEAQ (reference sequence).

The genes are TRBV20-1 and TRBJ1-4, with a tentative D call TRBD1 (6 bases). There are 11 residues in the CDR3. V lost 6 bases to trimming and J lost 10 bases, with 12 bases between them. Germline V CDR1 and CDR2: DFQATT, SNEGSKA (reference sequence). The DNA for the CDR3 is TGCAGTGCGTGGACAGCATCAAAACTGTTTTTT. This gives the protein CSAWTASKLFF.

The J gene is TRBJ1-2, the V gene TRBV28; D gene uncertain. Trimming left V 1 base short and J 3 bases short, with 3 bases between. Germline V gives CDR1 MDHEN, CDR2 SYDVKM. The CDR3 contains 12 residues. The CDR3 region is CASSLSDYGYTF. CDR3 nucleotide sequence: TGTGCCAGCAGTTTATCAGACTATGGCTACACCTTC.

The chain is built from TRBV12-5 and TRBJ2-3; D unresolved. The V gene's germline CDR1 is LGHNT and CDR2 FRNRAP. The CDR3 is 15 residues long. Trimming left V 2 bases short and J 0 bases short, with 9 bases between. CDR3 residues: CASGLSSGSTDTQYF. The CDR3 nucleotides read TGTGCTAGTGGTTTGTCTTCCGGGAGCACAGATACGCAGTATTTT.

The chain combines TRBV29-1 with TRBJ2-1, with D possibly TRBD1 on 6 matching bases. Germline values: CDR1 SQVTM, CDR2 ANQGSEA. Between the trimmed V and J ends, which lost 4 bases and 0 bases, there was a span of 10 bases. The CDR3 consists of 14 residues. CDR3 coding DNA: TGCAGCGTTGGTGGACAGAGCTCCTACAATGAGCAGTTCTTC. Amino acid sequence: CSVGGQSSYNEQFF.

V usage is TRBV5-4 and J usage is TRBJ2-1; 9 bases agree with TRBD1. CDR1 is SGHNT and CDR2 is YYREEE in the germline V gene (reference sequence). The CDR3 covers 15 residues. V gave up 4 bases and J gave up 9 bases; unmatched junction bases: 11. The CDR3 nucleotides are TGTGCCAGCAGCACTTCGCAGGGGACAGGGTTTGAGCAGTTCTTC. It encodes CASSTSQGTGFEQFF.